This TCR beta chain was captured in a study of T-cell memory formation after mild COVID-19. In this sample, this clonotype turned up a few times. Germline V gives CDR1 KGHDR, CDR2 SFDVKD. Trimming took off 8 bases at V and 2 bases at J, with 8 bases between the two ends. The CDR3 is 12 residues long. TCRdb redid the calling of the 5' RACE reads with MiXCR, one entry per CDR3 protein. The sample carries approximately 430,000 distinct CDR3 sequences, more than 20% recorded once. What was sequenced was PBMCs or a T cell subset sorted from them (not recorded which). This chain links TRBV24-1 with TRBJ2-5, with D uncertain. The receptor was derived from an adult woman who had mild COVID-19 (a few samples of this study predate the infection). Cell type and time point are not known. DNA of the CDR3: TGTGCCACCACCCGACAACAAGAGACCCAGTACTTC. This translates into CATTRQQETQYF.